Following are 11 T cell receptor beta chains from one sample sequenced in a study of PD-1 blockade in classical Hodgkin lymphoma. The method was immunoSEQ multiplex PCR; TCRdb's version includes in-frame clones alone and lacks a portion of them. The repertoire holds about 39,000 clones, around four fifths seen once, with roughly 9.2% in the top ten. The time point here: cycle 4 day 1 (C4D1), after more than five weeks of nivolumab. No patient escaped relapse after autologous stem cell transplantation, and brentuximab vedotin exposure varied. Sequences were derived from peripheral blood mononuclear cells (PBMCs), sampled before the fourth cycle of nivolumab. Receptors originate from a human donor with classical Hodgkin lymphoma.

The chain combines TRBV6-5 with TRBJ2-4; weak D call: TRBD1 (6 bases). V was cut by 5 bases and J by 1 base, with 12 bases left in between. Looked up from germline, CDR1 is MNHEY and CDR2 is SVGAGI. The CDR3 covers 15 residues. CDR3 loop: CASSPTGRAKNIQYF. The CDR3 coding sequence is TGTGCCAGCAGTCCGACAGGCCGCGCCAAAAACATTCAGTACTTC.

The CDR3, as DNA: TGTGCCAGCAGTCCAGGCCGCTTTATGAACACTGAAGCTTTCTTT. As protein: CASSPGRFMNTEAFF. The chain recombines TRBV27 with TRBJ1-1; D is uncertain. This CDR3 spans 15 amino acids. Germline CDR1 is MNHEY and CDR2 is SMNVEV (reference sequence). V was shortened by 5 bases and J by 0 bases, with 13 bases between the two germline ends.

This clone was detected only a few times. The chain joins TRBV19 to TRBJ1-2; 9 nucleotides align to TRBD1. The CDR3 runs 14 residues. Germline trimming cut 3 bases from V and 7 bases from J; bases unmatched to any gene: 6. Germline CDR1 reads LNHDA; CDR2 reads SQIVND (reference sequence). The CDR3 loop reads CASSMRDRVGGYTF. In nucleotides, the CDR3 is TGTGCCAGTAGTATGAGGGACAGGGTGGGTGGCTACACCTTC.

This sequence joins TRBV5-1 and TRBJ2-2; 9 nucleotides agree with TRBD2. The CDR3 totals 15 residues. From germline, CDR1 is SGHRS and CDR2 YFSETQ. V was pared by 0 bases and J by 5 bases, with 2 bases of the junction left unmatched. This CDR3 is CASSLASGATGELFF. CDR3 DNA: TGCGCCAGCAGCTTGGCTAGCGGGGCAACCGGGGAGCTGTTTTTT.

The CDR3 is CASSTRTSGERLNNEQFF. In DNA form, the CDR3 reads TGTGCCAGCAGCACCCGGACTAGCGGGGAGAGGCTTAACAATGAGCAGTTCTTC. The genes are TRBV4-2 and TRBJ2-1, with 12 bases aligning to TRBD2. With V trimmed by 5 bases and J by 5 bases, 13 bases remained unmatched. The CDR3 is 18 amino acids. The germline V gene has CDR1 LGHNA and CDR2 YNFKEQ.

This clone was seen a single time. For the CDR3, the DNA is TGTGCCAGCAGTTCGGACGGCTACCTACATGGCTACACCTTC. Translated, it gives CASSSDGYLHGYTF. The genes are TRBV6-5 and TRBJ1-2; D not certain. Per the germline V gene, CDR1 is MNHEY and CDR2 is SVGAGI. The CDR3 length is 14 residues. V was pared by 4 bases and J by 6 bases, with 15 bases between.

V is TRBV30 and J is TRBJ2-5; 7 bases line up with TRBD1. The V segment lost 2 bases and the J segment 4 bases; nucleotides outside the gene matches: 4. The CDR3 runs 13 residues. Germline V gives CDR1 GTSNPN, CDR2 SVGIG (reference sequence). Here the CDR3 DNA reads TGTGCCTGGAGTAAAGGGGGCGGAGAGACCCAGTACTTC. It codes for CAWSKGGGETQYF.

The chain employs TRBV6-6 and TRBJ2-7; 9 bases match TRBD1. This CDR3 region has 14 residues. V lost 3 bases and J lost 5; bases outside the gene matches: 5. CDR1 is MNHNY and CDR2 is SVGAGI in the germline V gene (reference sequence). CDR3 amino acids: CASSYLQGAHEQYF. In nucleotides, the CDR3 is TGTGCCAGCAGTTATCTACAGGGGGCCCACGAGCAGTACTTC.

Regarding this clone: One end of the junction does not line up with germline, which may come from a read error. This chain joins TRBV7-7 and TRBJ2-5, with TRBD2 matching 9 bases. From germline, CDR1 is SSHAT and CDR2 FNYEAQ (reference sequence). The length of the CDR3 is 16 residues. CDR3 nucleotides: TGTGCTAGCAGCTTGGGGCCGGGACTAGCTGGAGAGACCCAGTACTTC. Translation gives CASSLGPGLAGETQYF.

The chain is built from TRBV4-3 and TRBJ1-2; no clear D gene. Per germline, CDR1 LGHNA and CDR2 YSLEER. The length of the CDR3 is 13 residues. V was clipped by 0 bases and J by 2 bases, with 4 bases between them. In DNA form, the CDR3 reads TGCGCCAGCAGCCAAGAGGAGAACTATGGCTACACCTTC. Amino acids: CASSQEENYGYTF.

This clone was detected a few times. The V call is TRBV5-4, the J call TRBJ1-6, with D tentatively TRBD1 (6 bases). Germline-derived CDR1 and CDR2 are SGHNT and YYREEE (reference sequence). V lost 3 bases and J 2 bases, leaving 12 bases between the germline ends. This CDR3 contains 16 residues. The CDR3 coding sequence is TGTGCCAGCAGCTCGACCAGGGGCACCTATAATTCACCCCTCCACTTT. This translates into CASSSTRGTYNSPLHF.